This T cell receptor beta chain originates from a study of PD-L1 blockade in urothelial cancer. As for the study in general: Intravenous atezolizumab, 1,200 mg every 3 weeks, was begun by patients in about 2014. Timepoints chosen for blood analysis were 3 weeks (second dose) and 6 weeks after treatment start. Findings and limits, study-wide: Sub-median blood TCR clonality before treatment predicted longer survival. By 3 weeks, tumor-associated blood clones had expanded more in durable-benefit patients.

CDR1 SQVTM and CDR2 ANQGSEA come from the germline V gene. V lost 4 bases to trimming and J lost 0 bases, with 3 bases between them. The CDR3 has 12 residues. Details on this clone: Its antigen is still unknown.

Measured with immunoSEQ multiplex PCR; TCRdb has only the in-frame clones, and not every one. This sample has more than 70,000 clones, with about 88% found just once. The chain carries TRBV29-1 and TRBJ1-4, with D unclear. This sequence was found in a man in his fifties or sixties with urothelial cancer. The source material was PBMCs, sampled around atezolizumab (anti-PD-L1) treatment. DNA of the CDR3: TGCAGCGTTGCGGCAACTAATGAAAAACTGTTTTTT. This encodes CSVAATNEKLFF.